The 3 T cell receptor beta chains below come from one sample, sequenced in a study of cytomegalovirus exposure and HLA in healthy donors. The PCR made use of 60 Vbeta and 13 Jbeta primers. The data were produced by immunoSEQ multiplex PCR, yet TCRdb's version contains in-frame clones alone and is incomplete. The sample holds 130,000 to 150,000 clones, about four fifths seen once. Sequenced: PBMCs. The receptors stem from a male donor in good health and CMV-seronegative.

The J gene is TRBJ2-3, the V gene TRBV7-9; 10 bases match TRBD1. In germline, CDR1 is SEHNR, CDR2 FQNEAQ (reference sequence). CDR3 size: 16 residues. V dropped 5 bases and J dropped 4; count of bases not matched to a gene: 9. CDR3 bases: TGTGCCAGCAGCCCCTGGGGGACAGGGGTCCCAGATACGCAGTATTTT. This codes for CASSPWGTGVPDTQYF.

CDR3 amino acids: CASSFTASYGYTF. CDR3 coding DNA: TGTGCCAGCAGTTTTACTGCCTCCTATGGCTACACCTTC. This sequence joins TRBV27 and TRBJ1-2; no reliable D call. The CDR3 runs 13 residues. V was trimmed by 3 bases and J by 4 bases, leaving 9 bases between them. Germline V gene lookup returns CDR1 MNHEY and CDR2 SMNVEV (reference sequence).

The chain carries TRBV30 and TRBJ2-7, with no clear D. This CDR3 region has 13 residues. CDR1 and CDR2 (germline): GTSNPN, SVGIG (reference sequence). The germline V and J ends were trimmed by 0 bases and 12 bases, with 18 bases remaining between them. CDR3 residues: CAWSVNTGVAPYF. CDR3 nucleotides: TGTGCCTGGAGTGTAAATACGGGTGTAGCACCGTACTTC.